This entry describes one TCR beta chain. Its antigen is currently unknown. The data stem from a study of regulatory T cells in long-lasting Graves disease. Researchers made TCR beta libraries by using iRepertoire HTBI primers and running Arm-PCR on CDR3 regions. TCRdb ran MiXCR on the multiplex PCR reads and lists one entry per CDR3 protein. The data show approximately 540,000 distinct CDR3 sequences, 9.5% to 15% seen once. Losses at the gene ends were 0 bases for V and 1 base for J; bases not matched to a gene: 1. CDR3 length equals 15 residues. Germline lookup yields CDR1 MDHEN and CDR2 SYDVKM. This sample's time point: newly diagnosed GD, antithyroid drugs for less than 3 months. With RNA extracted from PBMCs as input, the TCR library was made. An approximately 10-milliliter sample of peripheral blood was drawn into EDTA tubes. Broader study findings: The number of shared public clonotypes was higher in persistent patients (2,741) than new patients (966).

Separately, the same data were catalogued under a study of T cells in Graves' hyperthyroidism and ophthalmopathy. That publication notes: Pregnant or lactating patients were excluded, as were those with uncontrolled infection or other autoimmune disease. Most clonotypes expanded in thyroid above 0.001 were likewise present in blood.

This receptor was taken from a woman aged 30 to 39 with Graves disease. This sequence joins TRBV28 and TRBJ1-1, with TRBD1 identical over 8 bases. The source material was peripheral blood mononuclear cells (PBMCs), sampled at new diagnosis, from a patient treated with antithyroid drugs. CDR3 residues: CASSLWGQENTEAFF. The CDR3 DNA reads as TGTGCCAGCAGTTTATGGGGACAGGAGAACACTGAAGCTTTCTTT.